Reported below is one TCR beta chain. This specimen belongs to a study of cytomegalovirus exposure and HLA in healthy donors. Germline CDR1 and CDR2: SGDLS and YYNGEE. There are 15 residues in the CDR3. V dropped 4 bases and J dropped 0 bases, with 13 bases sitting between them. Use of 60 Vbeta and 13 Jbeta primers characterized the PCR. Assay used: immunoSEQ multiplex PCR; TCRdb lists only in-frame clones, some missing. Its table records 70,000 or so clones. Sequenced material: PBMCs. The source is a boy aged 5-17 years in good health and CMV-seronegative. The V gene is TRBV9, the J gene TRBJ2-5; D perhaps matches TRBD1 (6 bases). CDR3 in amino acids: CASSLWGRDQETQYF. CDR3 sequence (DNA): TGTGCCAGCAGCCTCTGGGGGCGGGACCAAGAGACCCAGTACTTC.